The 8 T cell receptor beta chains given below trace back to one sample, sequenced in a study of blood T cell repertoires in COVID-19. Generated by immunoSEQ multiplex PCR, the TCRdb table keeps only in-frame clones and is missing some. The data show 150,000 or so clones, 75% to 85% seen once. Sequenced material: peripheral blood. The receptors shown here come from a woman of 80 years or more with active or convalescent COVID-19.

This chain links TRBV5-4 with TRBJ2-1, with a possible D match to TRBD1 (6 bases). Trimming removed 0 bases from V and 0 bases from J, with 13 bases in between. The CDR3 runs 17 residues. Germline CDR1 is SGHNT and CDR2 is YYREEE (reference sequence). CDR3 DNA sequence: TGTGCCAGCAGCTTGGCCGGGGACACTAGCTCCTACAATGAGCAGTTCTTC. This gives the protein CASSLAGDTSSYNEQFF.

This chain joins TRBV9 and TRBJ1-6, with 7 bases that match TRBD1. Germline CDR1 is SGDLS and CDR2 is YYNGEE. This CDR3 is built from 15 residues. With 4 bases clipped from V and 9 bases from J, the junction kept 10 bases outside the gene matches. DNA for the CDR3: TGTGCCAGCAGCCCGACCGGGACAGCGCTTTCACCCCTCCACTTT. Amino acids: CASSPTGTALSPLHF.

This clone was seen a few times. The gene calls are TRBV6-2 or TRBV6-3 and TRBJ1-5; maybe TRBD1 (5 bases). Germline CDR1 MNHEY, CDR2 SVGEGT. With 6 bases removed from V and 1 base from J, the gap between germline ends came to 10 bases. The CDR3 has 14 residues. This CDR3 reads CASSTRGSNQPQHF. CDR3 DNA sequence: TGTGCCAGCAGCACCCGGGGGAGCAATCAGCCCCAGCATTTT.

This clone was seen a handful of times. This chain uses TRBV28 with TRBJ2-2, with D perhaps matching TRBD1 (6 bases). This CDR3 is 15 amino acids long. V lost 11 bases and J 3 bases, leaving 19 bases between the germline ends. Germline V gives CDR1 MDHEN, CDR2 SYDVKM. The CDR3 reads CASLTVQGYTGELFF. The CDR3 nucleotides are TGTGCCTCCCTGACCGTACAGGGTTACACCGGGGAGCTGTTTTTT.

The chain couples TRBV18 to TRBJ2-5; 7 positions agree with TRBD2. The CDR3 runs to 13 residues. CDR1 and CDR2 from the germline V gene are KGHSH and LQKENI. J lost 6 bases, V lost 1 base, and 2 bases had no gene match. CDR3 DNA: TGTGCCAGCTCACCACAGGGAGGGCAGACCCAGTACTTC. Translated, it gives CASSPQGGQTQYF.

V is TRBV27 and J is TRBJ1-6, with a tentative D call TRBD1 (6 bases). Germline V gene sequence: CDR1 MNHEY, CDR2 SMNVEV (reference sequence). CDR3 length equals 19 residues. V was pared by 5 bases and J by 0 bases, with 20 bases between. The CDR3: CASSIGGRGHSSYNSPLHF. CDR3 nucleotide sequence: TGTGCCAGCAGTATAGGAGGTAGGGGACACAGCTCCTATAATTCACCCCTCCACTTT.

The sample holds a few counts of this clone. The rearrangement links TRBV6-6 to TRBJ2-3; 12 positions agree with TRBD2. This CDR3 spans 15 amino acids. Per the germline V gene, CDR1 is MNHNY and CDR2 is SVGAGI (reference sequence). Unmatched junction bases numbered 6, after V lost 6 bases and J lost 5 bases. CDR3 bases: TGTGCCAGCAGGAGACTAGCGGGGGCGGGAGATACGCAGTATTTT. Translated: CASRRLAGAGDTQYF.

The gene calls are TRBV5-1 and TRBJ2-5; 10 nucleotides align to TRBD1. This CDR3 spans 14 amino acids. Trimming removed 5 bases from V and 3 bases from J; junction bases left unmatched: 4. The germline V gene has CDR1 SGHRS and CDR2 YFSETQ. CDR3 protein: CASSLGTGEETQYF. The DNA for the CDR3 is TGCGCCAGCAGTTTAGGGACAGGGGAAGAGACCCAGTACTTC.